The 26 T cell receptor beta chains below come from one sample, sequenced in a study of shared clonotypes between healthy human individuals. Data came from immunoSEQ multiplex PCR; TCRdb stores just in-frame clones and leaves some out. Of about 1.4 million clones listed, roughly 96% are singletons. Sequencing was carried out using naive CD4+ T cells sorted from blood. The subset was: CD45RA+ positively selected. The receptor set was obtained from a man in his thirties or forties in good health.

This clone was found once. The gene calls are TRBV9 and TRBJ1-1; no clear D. Looked up from germline, CDR1 is SGDLS and CDR2 is YYNGEE. V was cut by 4 bases and J by 6 bases, with 10 bases left in between. The CDR3 has 12 amino acids. CDR3 protein: CASSPPDPEAFF. The CDR3 DNA follows: TGTGCCAGCAGCCCCCCCGACCCTGAAGCTTTCTTT.

V usage is TRBV5-6 and J usage is TRBJ2-7, with a possible D match to TRBD2 (5 bases). CDR1 and CDR2 (germline): SGHDT, YYEEEE. The germline V and J ends were trimmed by 2 bases and 4 bases, with 22 bases remaining between them. CDR3 length: 17 amino acids. The CDR3 spells CASSFLSSASQGYEQYF. DNA of the CDR3: TGTGCCAGCAGCTTTCTCTCCTCGGCTAGCCAAGGGTACGAGCAGTACTTC. The entire variable domain, with the rest obtained from reference TRBV5-6 and TRBJ2-7, is as follows: DAGVTQSPTHLIKTRGQQVTLRCSPKSGHDTVSWYQQALGQGPQFIFQYYEEEERQRGNFPDRFSGHQFPNYSSELNVNALLLGDSALYLCASSFLSSASQGYEQYFGPGTRLTVT.

The rearrangement links TRBV5-1 to TRBJ2-3; 7 nucleotides match TRBD2. Germline loops: CDR1 SGHRS, CDR2 YFSETQ. Trimming at V came to 1 base and at J to 7 bases, leaving 9 bases not matched to a gene. CDR3 length: 15 residues. The CDR3 reads CASSLMAGEGNTQYF. The DNA of the CDR3 is TGCGCCAGCAGCTTGATGGCGGGAGAGGGAAATACGCAGTATTTT.

The genes are TRBV5-6 and TRBJ1-2; D might be TRBD1 (5 bases). CDR1 is SGHDT, CDR2 YYEEEE, per germline. V gave up 3 bases and J gave up 8 bases, with 17 bases separating them. This CDR3 has 14 residues. The CDR3 nucleotides read TGTGCCAGCAGCTGGGGACGGGAGAGCGGGGGCTACACCTTC. Amino acids: CASSWGRESGGYTF.

CDR3 sequence (DNA): TGTGCCAGCAGCCTGGGACTAGCCAACCCCGGGGAGCTGTTTTTT. It translates to CASSLGLANPGELFF. The J gene is TRBJ2-2, the V gene TRBV5-4; 9 nucleotides line up with TRBD2. CDR3 length equals 15 residues. The junction had 7 bases not matched to a gene; V was cut back by 4 bases and J by 6 bases. CDR1 SGHNT and CDR2 YYREEE come from the germline V gene (reference sequence).

The chain links TRBV7-2 to TRBJ2-7; D gene ambiguous. V gave up 5 bases and J gave up 3 bases, with 14 bases separating them. This CDR3 region has 14 residues. Germline-derived CDR1 and CDR2 are SGHTA and FQGNSA. DNA of the CDR3: TGTGCCAGCAGCCCTCGGAGTGGGTACTACGAGCAGTACTTC. Its protein product is CASSPRSGYYEQYF.

This clone was picked up one time. The rearrangement links TRBV7-2 to TRBJ1-5, with D hard to call. The ends were cut back, 5 bases at V and 7 bases at J, with 12 bases in the middle. Germline-derived CDR1 and CDR2 are SGHTA and FQGNSA. The CDR3 runs to 13 residues. CDR3: CASSPGSWQPQHF. The CDR3 DNA reads TGTGCCAGCAGCCCCGGCAGTTGGCAGCCCCAGCATTTT.

The chain carries TRBV5-4 and TRBJ2-1; TRBD2 matches 8 bases. Germline V gene data show CDR1 as SGHNT and CDR2 as YYREEE (reference sequence). Trimming cost V 1 base and J 7 bases; bases outside gene matches: 10. The CDR3 spans 16 residues. This CDR3 reads CASSLWVAGSVNEQFF. Here the CDR3 DNA reads TGTGCCAGCAGCTTGTGGGTAGCGGGATCCGTTAATGAGCAGTTCTTC. Using reference TRBV5-4 and TRBJ2-1 for the parts outside the CDR3, the full variable domain is ETGVTQSPTHLIKTRGQQVTLRCSSQSGHNTVSWYQQALGQGPQFIFQYYREEENGRGNFPPRFSGLQFPNYSSELNVNALELDDSALYLCASSLWVAGSVNEQFFGPGTRLTVL.

This chain uses TRBV19 with TRBJ2-7, with 7 positions matching TRBD1. The CDR3 runs to 14 residues. CDR1 and CDR2 from the germline V gene are LNHDA and SQIVND (reference sequence). J gave up 2 bases and V 8 bases, and 9 bases lay outside the gene matches. CDR3 sequence reads: CASSPGQWTYEQYF. Written as DNA, the CDR3 is TGTGCCAGTTCTCCGGGACAGTGGACCTACGAGCAGTACTTC. Full variable domain (outside the CDR3, taken from reference TRBV19 and TRBJ2-7): DGGITQSPKYLFRKEGQNVTLSCEQNLNHDAMYWYRQDPGQGLRLIYYSQIVNDFQKGDIAEGYSVSREKKESFPLTVTSAQKNPTAFYLCASSPGQWTYEQYFGPGTRLTVT.

V is TRBV15 and J is TRBJ1-2; maybe TRBD1 (5 bases). This CDR3 comprises 14 residues. CDR1 is LNHNV, CDR2 YYDKDF, per germline (reference sequence). V lost 2 bases, J lost 4 bases, and 11 bases lay in between. The CDR3 reads CATSRPGLTYGYTF. The CDR3 coding sequence is TGTGCCACCAGCAGACCAGGGCTGACCTATGGCTACACCTTC.

This chain joins TRBV5-1 and TRBJ2-1; D ambiguous. Trimming cost V 5 bases and J 0 bases, with 15 bases left between them. The CDR3 contains 16 residues. The germline CDR1 and CDR2 sequences are SGHRS and YFSETQ. This CDR3 reads CASRSPSRGSYNEQFF. DNA of the CDR3: TGCGCCAGCAGGAGCCCCTCGCGCGGCTCCTACAATGAGCAGTTCTTC.

This chain uses TRBV18 with TRBJ2-2; D is possibly TRBD1 (5 bases). Germline lookup yields CDR1 KGHSH and CDR2 LQKENI. This CDR3 comprises 16 residues. The V end was cut by 1 base, the J end by 6 bases, with 15 bases between. As DNA, the CDR3 is TGTGCCAGCTCACCACGAGTCGGACAAAATTCCGGGGAGCTGTTTTTT. Translating it yields CASSPRVGQNSGELFF. The full variable domain, completed using reference TRBV18 and TRBJ2-2, is NAGVMQNPRHLVRRRGQEARLRCSPMKGHSHVYWYRQLPEEGLKFMVYLQKENIIDESGMPKERFSAEFPKEGPSILRIQQVVRGDSAAYFCASSPRVGQNSGELFFGEGSRLTVL.

Comments on this clone: In the same sample, other DNA sequences code for this CDR3. The chain employs TRBV7-3 and TRBJ2-5; 8 nucleotides match TRBD2. The CDR3 is 13 residues long. CDR1 is SGHTA and CDR2 is FQGTGA in the germline V gene. V lost 6 bases and J lost 2; bases outside the gene matches: 2. The CDR3 DNA follows: TGTGCCAGCAGTCGCGGGAGGCAAGAGACCCAGTACTTC. Residues: CASSRGRQETQYF.

The chain recombines TRBV7-9 with TRBJ1-1; 8 bases map to TRBD1. CDR3 size: 14 residues. The germline V gene encodes CDR1 SEHNR and CDR2 FQNEAQ (reference sequence). The V and J ends lost 5 bases and 0 bases, in that order; junction bases with no gene match: 2. The CDR3 reads CASSPDRVNTEAFF. Written as DNA, the CDR3 is TGTGCCAGCAGCCCGGACAGGGTGAACACTGAAGCTTTCTTT.

The chain employs TRBV28 and TRBJ1-1; D is perhaps TRBD1 (5 bases). Germline assignment: CDR1 MDHEN and CDR2 SYDVKM. V shed 3 bases and J shed 4 bases, with 24 bases lying between them. This CDR3 is 18 amino acids long. CDR3 in amino acids: CASSLVRMGRGFGTEAFF. DNA of the CDR3: TGTGCCAGCAGTTTGGTACGTATGGGACGGGGATTCGGCACTGAAGCTTTCTTT. The whole variable domain, remainder taken from reference TRBV28 and TRBJ1-1, is DVKVTQSSRYLVKRTGEKVFLECVQDMDHENMFWYRQDPGLGLRLIYFSYDVKMKEKGDIPEGYSVSREKKERFSLILESASTNQTSMYLCASSLVRMGRGFGTEAFFGQGTRLTVV.

The chain couples TRBV28 to TRBJ2-6, with a weak D call TRBD1 (6 bases). The germline gives CDR1 MDHEN, CDR2 SYDVKM. There are 18 residues in the CDR3. V was pared by 6 bases and J by 1 base, with 19 bases between. CDR3 sequence reads: CASSGKQGRSSGANVLTF. The CDR3 region has the DNA TGTGCCAGCAGCGGAAAACAGGGTCGCTCTTCTGGGGCCAACGTCCTGACTTTC.

The chain is built from TRBV5-6 and TRBJ2-7; TRBD2 matches 7 bases. There are 14 residues in the CDR3. V was clipped by 6 bases and J by 5 bases; unmatched bases: 11. Germline V gene sequence: CDR1 SGHDT, CDR2 YYEEEE. CDR3 amino acids: CASTPAGRPDEQYF. The CDR3 DNA reads as TGTGCCAGCACCCCTGCCGGGAGGCCCGACGAGCAGTACTTC.

Turning to this clone: In the same sample, other DNA sequences code for this CDR3. J is TRBJ1-1 and V is TRBV29-1; TRBD1 matches 8 bases. The trim removed 6 bases at V and 0 bases at J, leaving 3 bases unmatched. CDR1 is SQVTM and CDR2 is ANQGSEA in the germline V gene. The CDR3 extends over 13 amino acids. The chain's CDR3 is CSVVTGVNTEAFF. CDR3 DNA: TGCAGCGTCGTGACAGGGGTGAACACTGAAGCTTTCTTT.

This chain joins TRBV18 and TRBJ2-3, with D possibly TRBD1 on 6 matching bases. The germline V and J ends were trimmed by 2 bases and 1 base, with 10 bases remaining between them. Germline V gene lookup returns CDR1 KGHSH and CDR2 LQKENI. The CDR3 has 15 amino acids. The CDR3 region has the DNA TGTGCCAGCTCACCAATGGCAGGGGGCACAGATACGCAGTATTTT. Translated, it gives CASSPMAGGTDTQYF.

This clone appeared once. V and J are TRBV5-5 and TRBJ1-5, with D possibly TRBD1 on 5 matching bases. Trimming removed 4 bases from V and 0 bases from J, with 14 bases in between. The germline CDR1 and CDR2 sequences are SGHKS and YYEKEE (reference sequence). This CDR3 is 16 amino acids long. The CDR3 region has the DNA TGTGCCAGCAGCAGGGGCCAAACAGATAGCAATCAGCCCCAGCATTTT. Protein sequence: CASSRGQTDSNQPQHF. Looking up the rest from reference TRBV5-5 and TRBJ1-5 gives the full variable domain: DAGVTQSPTHLIKTRGQQVTLRCSPISGHKSVSWYQQVLGQGPQFIFQYYEKEERGRGNFPDRFSARQFPNYSSELNVNALLLGDSALYLCASSRGQTDSNQPQHFGDGTRLSIL.

This chain links TRBV10-1 with TRBJ2-7, with 7 bases identical to TRBD1. With V trimmed by 3 bases and J by 3 bases, 5 bases remained unmatched. Germline CDR1 WNHNN, CDR2 SYGVQD (reference sequence). This CDR3 spans 14 amino acids. CDR3 in amino acids: CASSERQGNYEQYF. CDR3 sequence (DNA): TGCGCCAGCAGTGAAAGACAGGGAAACTACGAGCAGTACTTC.

The V and J genes are TRBV28 and TRBJ1-1, with D unresolved. The germline V and J ends were trimmed by 1 base and 11 bases, with 17 bases remaining between them. Germline V CDR1 and CDR2: MDHEN, SYDVKM. This CDR3 comprises 14 residues. CDR3 in DNA: TGTGCCAGCAGTTTATTTAGTTTAGGACCGGTGGCTTTCTTT. Its protein product is CASSLFSLGPVAFF. The full variable domain, its missing parts supplied by reference TRBV28 and TRBJ1-1, is DVKVTQSSRYLVKRTGEKVFLECVQDMDHENMFWYRQDPGLGLRLIYFSYDVKMKEKGDIPEGYSVSREKKERFSLILESASTNQTSMYLCASSLFSLGPVAFFGQGTRLTVV.

The chain has TRBV5-1 and TRBJ2-5, with 7 bases lining up with TRBD1. The CDR3 extends over 14 amino acids. Unmatched junction bases numbered 8, after V lost 4 bases and J lost 5 bases. Germline V CDR1 and CDR2: SGHRS, YFSETQ. Written as DNA, the CDR3 is TGCGCCAGCAGCCCCGGGACAGTGGGGGAGACCCAGTACTTC. Protein sequence: CASSPGTVGETQYF.

J is TRBJ2-5 and V is TRBV11-2; D not certain. Trimming left V 0 bases short and J 7 bases short, with 9 bases between. The CDR3 loop spans 13 amino acids. Germline V lookup: CDR1 SGHAT, CDR2 FQNNGV. The CDR3 sequence is CASSLELTGTQYF. The CDR3 bases are TGTGCCAGCAGCTTAGAACTTACGGGGACCCAGTACTTC.

V usage is TRBV6-1 and J usage is TRBJ2-2; D uncertain. Germline loops: CDR1 MNHNS, CDR2 SASEGT. V lost 3 bases to trimming and J lost 1 base, with 6 bases between them. The CDR3 spans 14 residues. The CDR3 sequence: CASSDGRNTGELFF. The CDR3 DNA is TGTGCCAGCAGTGATGGACGGAACACCGGGGAGCTGTTTTTT.

Note on this clone: This sample also contains other DNA sequences that code for the same CDR3. The chain carries TRBV30 and TRBJ1-2, with D possibly matching TRBD1 (5 bases). CDR3 length: 13 amino acids. Germline-derived CDR1 and CDR2 are GTSNPN and SVGIG (reference sequence). V dropped 0 bases and J dropped 8 bases, with 13 bases sitting between them. The CDR3 is CAWSVLGVGGYTF. The CDR3 coding sequence is TGTGCCTGGAGTGTACTAGGGGTGGGAGGCTACACCTTC.